The 28 T cell receptor beta chains below come from one sample, sequenced in a study of T cells in Graves' hyperthyroidism and ophthalmopathy. It was RNA transcripts that yielded the amplified TCR beta CDR3 regions. TCR CDR3 underwent first-round RT-PCR with the HTBI primer set. Each CDR3 protein gets one entry after TCRdb re-called the multiplex PCR reads with MiXCR. The sample has a few hundred thousand distinct CDR3 sequences; about 43% are singletons. Sample: peripheral blood or thyroid tissue (not recorded which). These receptors originate from a woman in her late teens or twenties with Graves' hyperthyroidism.

This clonotype has just one count. The chain is built from TRBV2 and TRBJ2-7; TRBD1 agrees at 7 bases. With 1 base clipped from V and 11 bases from J, the junction kept 2 bases outside the gene matches. CDR1 SNHLY and CDR2 FYNNEI come from the germline V gene. The CDR3 extends over 11 amino acids. CDR3 loop: CASSEVQGEYF. The CDR3 DNA is TGTGCCAGCAGTGAAGTCCAGGGGGAGTACTTC.

This clonotype was seen at least ten times. The chain couples TRBV10-3 to TRBJ1-2, with a tentative D call TRBD1 (5 bases). The V gene lost 2 bases and the J gene lost 4 bases, with 11 bases spanning the gap. Per germline, CDR1 ENHRY and CDR2 SYGVKD. The CDR3 has 14 residues. The CDR3 reads CAISENGAGYGYTF. CDR3 nucleotide sequence: TGTGCCATCAGTGAGAACGGGGCCGGCTATGGCTACACCTTC.

The gene calls are TRBV7-9 and TRBJ1-1, with D tentatively TRBD1 (5 bases). In germline, CDR1 is SEHNR, CDR2 FQNEAQ (reference sequence). V dropped 3 bases and J dropped 10 bases, with 12 bases sitting between them. The CDR3 runs 12 residues. The CDR3 DNA reads TGTGCCAGCAGCTTCCCGGGGCGAGGAGCTTTCTTT. Translated: CASSFPGRGAFF.

The chain links TRBV11-2 to TRBJ1-1; D is unclear. In germline, CDR1 is SGHAT, CDR2 FQNNGV. The V and J ends lost 6 bases and 2 bases respectively, with 16 bases between them. CDR3 length: 15 amino acids. The chain's CDR3 is CASSPSPVPNTEAFF. The DNA of the CDR3 is TGTGCCAGCAGTCCCTCCCCCGTCCCCAACACTGAAGCTTTCTTT.

The chain couples TRBV29-1 to TRBJ1-1; 8 bases line up with TRBD1. CDR1 SQVTM and CDR2 ANQGSEA come from the germline V gene. The CDR3 has 15 residues. J gave up 4 bases and V 5 bases, and 12 bases lay outside the gene matches. The CDR3 nucleotides are TGCAGCGTTCGAGCTTACAGGGGGGCTGGCACTGAAGCTTTCTTT. This sequence encodes CSVRAYRGAGTEAFF.

This chain links TRBV4-3 with TRBJ1-4; D call uncertain. Germline V gene data show CDR1 as LGHNA and CDR2 as YSLEER. This CDR3 has 12 residues. Between the trimmed V and J ends, which lost 5 bases and 8 bases, there was a span of 9 bases. This chain's CDR3 is CASSERDEKLFF. CDR3 DNA: TGCGCCAGCAGCGAGAGAGACGAAAAACTGTTTTTT.

The sample holds a few counts of this clonotype. The J gene is TRBJ2-3, the V gene TRBV7-2; D is ambiguous. The CDR3 spans 12 residues. In germline, CDR1 is SGHTA, CDR2 FQGNSA. V shed 5 bases and J shed 4 bases, with 7 bases lying between them. CDR3 protein: CASSLDADTQYF. The CDR3 bases are TGTGCCAGCAGCCTCGACGCAGATACGCAGTATTTT.

In this sample, this clonotype turned up a few times. The rearrangement uses TRBV10-3 and TRBJ2-7; 8 bases line up with TRBD2. CDR3 size: 15 residues. The junction had 11 bases not matched to a gene; V was cut back by 8 bases and J by 2 bases. The germline V gene has CDR1 ENHRY and CDR2 SYGVKD. CDR3 residues: CAIGRTSSTPYEQYF. CDR3 in DNA: TGTGCCATCGGGAGGACTAGCTCTACTCCCTACGAGCAGTACTTC.

Concerning this clonotype itself: A much larger clone is a single base away; this may be a read error. DNA of the CDR3: TGTGCCAGCAGCGCCGGGACCTACGAGCAGTACTTC. This codes for CASSAGTYEQYF. V is TRBV7-9 and J is TRBJ2-7; TRBD2 is a possible D gene (5 bases). Trimming removed 5 bases at V and 2 bases at J, with 7 bases between. CDR1 and CDR2 (germline): SEHNR, FQNEAQ (reference sequence). The CDR3 contains 12 residues.

The rearrangement uses TRBV10-2 and TRBJ2-7; TRBD1 matches at 10 bases. V was clipped by 10 bases and J by 6 bases; unmatched bases: 12. CDR1 WSHSY and CDR2 SAAADI come from the germline V gene. The CDR3 spans 14 residues. Written as DNA, the CDR3 is TGCGCCACCTTACCGGGACAGGGGTCTCTCGAGCAGTACTTC. It codes for CATLPGQGSLEQYF.

A word on this clonotype: Germline is not matched at one junction end, which may reflect a read error. CDR3 bases: TGTGCCAGCAACTTAGTGCAGGGTCCCGGAAACACCATATATTTT. This codes for CASNLVQGPGNTIYF. This chain joins TRBV7-2 and TRBJ1-3, with TRBD1 as a possible D gene (5 bases). This CDR3 spans 15 amino acids. Germline V gene sequence: CDR1 SGHTA, CDR2 FQGNSA.

There are many counts of this clonotype. The chain has TRBV29-1 and TRBJ1-2; D may be TRBD1 (6 bases). Germline assignment: CDR1 SQVTM and CDR2 ANQGSEA. The CDR3 contains 14 residues. Between the trimmed V and J ends, which lost 3 bases and 5 bases, there was a span of 16 bases. CDR3 loop: CSVDVAGVDYGYTF. The DNA for the CDR3 is TGCAGCGTTGACGTGGCAGGGGTGGATTATGGCTACACCTTC.

As for this clonotype: A much larger clonotype is one base distant, so this may be a read error. The chain employs TRBV10-3 and TRBJ2-7; 9 bases fit TRBD1. Trimming at V came to 4 bases and at J to 3 bases, leaving 4 bases not matched to a gene. This CDR3 spans 14 amino acids. Germline-derived CDR1 and CDR2 are ENHRY and SYGVKD. The CDR3 spells CAISARTGDYEQYF. DNA for the CDR3: TGTGCCATCAGTGCTCGGACAGGGGACTACGAGCAGTACTTC.

The chain employs TRBV12-3 or TRBV12-4 and TRBJ2-7; 13 bases line up with TRBD2. The V gene end was trimmed by 6 bases and the J gene end by 2 bases; junction bases not matched to a gene: 4. The CDR3 is 15 residues long. CDR3 coding DNA: TGTGCCAGCAGCCGGGGACTAGCGGGAACCTACGAGCAGTACTTC. This sequence encodes CASSRGLAGTYEQYF.

This sequence joins TRBV20-1 and TRBJ1-1, with D perhaps TRBD1 (5 bases). CDR1 and CDR2 (germline): DFQATT, SNEGSKA (reference sequence). V shed 3 bases and J shed 6 bases, with 17 bases lying between them. The CDR3 has 14 residues. CDR3 nucleotide sequence: TGCAGTGCTAGTTCAGGGTGGGGTGGGGCTGAAGCTTTCTTT. Protein product: CSASSGWGGAEAFF.

V usage is TRBV7-9 and J usage is TRBJ1-2, with D unresolved. Trimming stripped 7 bases from V and 4 bases from J, with 13 bases between. Germline values: CDR1 SEHNR, CDR2 FQNEAQ (reference sequence). The CDR3 covers 13 residues. The CDR3 region has the DNA TGTGCCAGCAACCAAGACGGAACCTATGGCTACACCTTC. This translates into CASNQDGTYGYTF.

As concerns this clonotype: The CDR3 does not close with the conserved phenylalanine or tryptophan, likely indicating a read error. The V gene is TRBV7-9, the J gene TRBJ2-7, with D possibly matching TRBD2 (6 bases). This CDR3 is built from 14 residues. Germline V gene lookup returns CDR1 SEHNR and CDR2 FQNEAQ (reference sequence). Between the trimmed V and J ends, which lost 5 bases and 3 bases, there was a span of 14 bases. CDR3 protein: CASSQDLRDYEQYL. The CDR3 DNA reads TGTGCCAGCAGCCAAGACCTGCGGGACTACGAGCAGTACCTC.

This chain joins TRBV20-1 and TRBJ2-7, with 8 bases identical to TRBD1. V was clipped by 5 bases and J by 9 bases; unmatched bases: 9. The germline CDR1 and CDR2 sequences are DFQATT and SNEGSKA (reference sequence). The CDR3 covers 12 residues. CDR3 loop: CSASRGQGGQYF. CDR3 sequence (DNA): TGCAGTGCTTCCAGGGGGCAAGGAGGGCAGTACTTC.

In this sample, this clonotype turned up a few times. V and J are TRBV7-2 and TRBJ2-7, with a weak D call TRBD2 (5 bases). Trimming pared 3 bases from V and 2 bases from J, leaving 14 bases between. This CDR3 contains 15 residues. CDR1 is SGHTA and CDR2 is FQGNSA in the germline V gene. The CDR3 protein is CASSLGPSPTYEQYF. CDR3 bases: TGTGCCAGCAGCTTGGGCCCTAGCCCGACCTACGAGCAGTACTTC.

V is TRBV12-3 or TRBV12-4 and J is TRBJ1-2; D is uncertain. Trimming shortened V by 8 bases and J by 4 bases, and 20 bases separated the two germline ends. The CDR3 is 15 amino acids. CDR3 in DNA: TGTGCCAGCGGTGACAATAGTAATTCTCCCTATGGCTACACCTTC. This codes for CASGDNSNSPYGYTF.

This clonotype was detected only once. The chain uses TRBV29-1 and TRBJ2-5, with no clear D. CDR1 and CDR2 (germline): SQVTM, ANQGSEA. The CDR3 runs to 8 residues. V gave up 2 bases and J gave up 9 bases, with 1 base separating them. CDR3 bases: TGCAGCGTTGAACCCCAGTACTTC. Translated, it gives CSVEPQYF.

The rearrangement joins TRBV19 to TRBJ1-5; D may be TRBD1 (5 bases). CDR3 length: 12 residues. Germline-derived CDR1 and CDR2 are LNHDA and SQIVND (reference sequence). V lost 6 bases to trimming and J lost 7 bases, with 10 bases between them. CDR3 loop: CASSKQDQPQHF. CDR3 sequence (DNA): TGTGCCAGTAGCAAACAGGACCAGCCCCAGCATTTT.

This clonotype was detected many times. The V call is TRBV25-1, the J call TRBJ2-7; D is unclear. CDR1 and CDR2 (germline): MGHDK, SYGVNS. The CDR3 totals 13 residues. V was pared by 4 bases and J by 1 base, with 8 bases between. This CDR3 is CASSAKNSYEQYF. The CDR3 DNA reads as TGTGCCAGCAGTGCCAAGAATTCCTACGAGCAGTACTTC.

The rearrangement joins TRBV7-8 to TRBJ1-3; tentative D call: TRBD1 (5 bases). V lost 3 bases to trimming and J lost 8 bases, with 8 bases between them. The CDR3 is 12 residues long. Germline V gives CDR1 SGHVS, CDR2 FQNEAQ. CDR3 loop: CASSLVGDTIYF. CDR3 coding DNA: TGTGCCAGCAGCTTGGTGGGGGACACCATATATTTT.

This clonotype has a count of ten or more. The chain links TRBV9 to TRBJ1-1, with no clear D. Germline loops: CDR1 SGDLS, CDR2 YYNGEE. The V and J ends lost 3 bases and 1 base respectively, with 7 bases between them. CDR3 length equals 13 residues. The CDR3: CASSAKQNTEAFF. As DNA, the CDR3 is TGTGCCAGCAGCGCAAAACAGAACACTGAAGCTTTCTTT.

This clonotype was recorded once. Because it lacks the conserved phenylalanine or tryptophan at the end, this CDR3 is likely a read error. The DNA is omitted, as the CDR3 cannot be located on it reliably, and the CDR3 follows TCRdb's listing. The chain has TRBV29-1 and TRBJ2-6; the table's D call of TRBD1 was not tested on the DNA. The CDR3 length equals 10 residues, ends included. In germline, CDR1 is SQVTM, CDR2 ANQGSEA. The CDR3 is CSVRGGDRDT.

The V gene is TRBV7-9, the J gene TRBJ1-1; D is possibly TRBD1 (6 bases). The CDR3 is 15 residues long. V lost 4 bases to trimming and J lost 0 bases, with 12 bases between them. Germline CDR1 is SEHNR and CDR2 is FQNEAQ (reference sequence). The CDR3 sequence: CASSSPGHMNTEAFF. Written as DNA, the CDR3 is TGTGCCAGCAGCTCCCCGGGACACATGAACACTGAAGCTTTCTTT. The variable domain in full, with the rest retrieved from reference TRBV7-9 and TRBJ1-1, is DTGVSQNPRHKITKRGQNVTFRCDPISEHNRLYWYRQTLGQGPEFLTYFQNEAQLEKSRLLSDRFSAERPKGSFSTLEIQRTEQGDSAMYLCASSSPGHMNTEAFFGQGTRLTVV.

This clonotype was observed once. The chain recombines TRBV9 with TRBJ2-7, with D maybe TRBD2 (5 bases). V lost 0 bases to trimming and J lost 3 bases, with 13 bases between them. Germline V lookup: CDR1 SGDLS, CDR2 YYNGEE. The CDR3 contains 15 residues. The CDR3 here is CASSVDGGLGYEQYF. CDR3 nucleotides: TGTGCCAGCAGCGTAGACGGCGGGCTCGGCTACGAGCAGTACTTC.